A single sample is the source of the 17 T cell receptor beta chains below, sequenced in a study of immune heterogeneity within non-small cell lung tumors. TCRs were amplified from 600 ng gDNA of bulk tumor per sample. Surgical sampling yielded several biopsies per primary tumor (spaced far apart). Patients with untreated, newly diagnosed non-small cell lung cancer underwent curative surgery. CDR3 of TCR beta was amplified by multiplex PCR that used 32 V and 13 J primers. TCRdb re-analysed the multiplex PCR reads in MiXCR, keeping a single row per CDR3 protein. The sample has approximately 7,200 distinct CDR3 sequences, 22% seen once. The sample taken for sequencing was lung tumor tissue. These receptors all come from a man in his sixties with non-small cell lung cancer.

This clonotype appeared a few times. At one of its ends the junction is not consistent with the germline gene, which may arise from a read error. This chain links TRBV2 with TRBJ2-7; tentatively, D is TRBD1 or TRBD2 (5 bases each). This CDR3 has 12 residues. Germline values: CDR1 SNHLY, CDR2 FYNNEI. CDR3 sequence (DNA): TGTGCCAGCGGGGGTGGGTCCTACGGGCAGTACTTC. Translating gives CASGGGSYGQYF.

This clonotype rates as large. CDR3: CSASGTPSSTDTQYF. CDR3 coding DNA: TGCAGTGCTTCCGGGACACCCTCTAGCACAGATACGCAGTATTTT. The rearrangement joins TRBV20-1 to TRBJ2-3, with D perhaps matching TRBD1 (6 bases). The CDR3 is 15 residues long. V lost 5 bases and J lost 0, with 15 bases in between. Germline lookup yields CDR1 DFQATT and CDR2 SNEGSKA (reference sequence).

This clonotype was recorded at least ten times. The chain carries TRBV5-4 and TRBJ2-2; TRBD2 agrees at 8 bases. The CDR3 length is 16 residues. Germline V gives CDR1 SGHNT, CDR2 YYREEE (reference sequence). Trimming took 3 bases from V and 6 from J; bases not matched to a gene: 10. This CDR3 is CASSWGTSGSPGELFF. The CDR3 DNA sequence: TGTGCCAGCAGCTGGGGGACCAGCGGGAGCCCCGGGGAGCTGTTTTTT.

This clonotype was seen at least ten times. The rearrangement uses TRBV9 and TRBJ2-5, with D perhaps given as TRBD1 or TRBD2 (5 bases each). The germline gives CDR1 SGDLS, CDR2 YYNGEE. Trimming pared 3 bases from V and 2 bases from J, leaving 11 bases between. This CDR3 comprises 14 residues. The CDR3 nucleotides are TGTGCCAGCAGCGGCCGGGACGATCAAGAGACCCAGTACTTC. Translated, it gives CASSGRDDQETQYF.

This clonotype is termed medium-sized. The gene calls are TRBV6-1 and TRBJ1-2; D not resolved. Per the germline V gene, CDR1 is MNHNS and CDR2 is SASEGT. Deletions cut 4 bases from V and 3 bases from J, with 15 bases between. This CDR3 has 15 amino acids. CDR3 DNA sequence: TGTGCCAGCAGTGCCAACTCGGGAACCCACTATGGCTACACCTTC. It yields the protein CASSANSGTHYGYTF.

In its sample, this clonotype is medium-sized. CDR3 amino acids: CSARDLGGRASTSYEQYF. The CDR3, as DNA: TGCAGTGCTAGAGATCTGGGCGGGAGGGCCTCTACCTCCTACGAGCAGTACTTC. The chain joins TRBV20-1 to TRBJ2-7; 9 bases are shared with TRBD2. CDR1 DFQATT and CDR2 SNEGSKA come from the germline V gene (reference sequence). V gave up 0 bases and J gave up 0 bases; unmatched junction bases: 12. CDR3 length equals 18 residues.

This clonotype was observed at least ten times. CDR3 coding DNA: TGCAGTGTTGTCGGTACTGAAGCTTTCTTT. Protein sequence: CSVVGTEAFF. J is TRBJ1-1 and V is TRBV20-1; D call uncertain. Germline V gene lookup returns CDR1 DFQATT and CDR2 SNEGSKA (reference sequence). V was trimmed by 7 bases and J by 5 bases, leaving 8 bases between them. The CDR3 covers 10 residues.

In its sample, this clonotype is medium-sized. The V call is TRBV6-1, the J call TRBJ2-7, with 8 bases identical to TRBD1. The CDR3 totals 14 residues. Trimming cost V 6 bases and J 2 bases; bases outside gene matches: 6. Per germline, CDR1 MNHNS and CDR2 SASEGT. CDR3 sequence (DNA): TGTGCCAGCAGACCAACAGGGGGTACCTACGAGCAGTACTTC. Translation: CASRPTGGTYEQYF.

The sample holds many counts of this clonotype. CDR3 residues: CASSGTGGAETQYF. CDR3 bases: TGTGCCAGCAGCGGGACAGGGGGCGCGGAGACCCAGTACTTC. The chain has TRBV2 and TRBJ2-5; 12 bases are a match to TRBD1. Per the germline V gene, CDR1 is SNHLY and CDR2 is FYNNEI. The V segment lost 6 bases and the J segment 5 bases; nucleotides outside the gene matches: 4. The CDR3 spans 14 residues.

This clonotype showed up many times. The J gene is TRBJ2-1, the V gene TRBV10-2; D not resolved. The germline V gene encodes CDR1 WSHSY and CDR2 SAAADI. Trimming stripped 6 bases from V and 5 bases from J, with 8 bases between. The CDR3 length is 12 residues. DNA of the CDR3: TGCGCCAGCAGACAAATAAACAATGAGCAGTTCTTC. The encoded protein is CASRQINNEQFF.

The sample holds a few counts of this clonotype. This may be a read error: a much more frequent sequence differs by one nucleotide. DNA of the CDR3: TGTACCACCAGTGAGGCGGGAGTGGGGGTGGGTGAAAAACTGTTTTTT. This gives the protein CTTSEAGVGVGEKLFF. The genes are TRBV15 and TRBJ1-4; perhaps TRBD1 as D (5 bases). The CDR3 length is 16 residues. The germline CDR1 and CDR2 sequences are LNHNV and YYDKDF (reference sequence).

This clonotype counts as medium-sized. This chain links TRBV5-1 with TRBJ1-1; possibly TRBD1 for D (6 bases). The CDR3 consists of 15 residues. The germline gives CDR1 SGHRS, CDR2 YFSETQ. V lost 4 bases and J 2 bases, leaving 15 bases between the germline ends. CDR3 sequence: CASSPTGQPNTEAFF. The CDR3 nucleotides read TGCGCCAGCAGCCCCACTGGACAGCCCAACACTGAAGCTTTCTTT.

In its sample, this clonotype ranks as medium-sized. The chain joins TRBV12-5 to TRBJ2-2; D remains ambiguous. CDR1 LGHNT and CDR2 FRNRAP come from the germline V gene. The CDR3 extends over 14 amino acids. V was pared by 1 base and J by 4 bases, with 7 bases between. The CDR3: CASGLEGPTGELFF. In nucleotides, the CDR3 is TGTGCTAGTGGTTTGGAGGGCCCCACCGGGGAGCTGTTTTTT.

This clonotype rates as medium-sized. The chain carries TRBV11-3 and TRBJ2-2; 10 nucleotides line up with TRBD1. Germline CDR1 and CDR2: SGHNT and YENEEA. With 3 bases clipped from V and 7 bases from J, the junction kept 5 bases outside the gene matches. This CDR3 region has 15 residues. CDR3 DNA sequence: TGTGCCAGCAGCTTTGGGACAGGGGTTGGCGGGGAGCTGTTTTTT. Its protein is CASSFGTGVGGELFF.

Of note for this clonotype: Possible read error: a much larger clone is one base away. This sequence joins TRBV28 and TRBJ2-5; tentatively, D is TRBD1 (6 bases). The CDR3 spans 16 residues. Germline loops: CDR1 MDHEN, CDR2 SYDVKM. V lost 6 bases and J lost 4, with 21 bases in between. This chain's CDR3 is CASRNSPKDRGETQYF. The CDR3, as DNA: TGTGCCAGCAGAAACAGTCCGAAGGACAGAGGAGAGACCCAGTACTTC.

Sample share makes this clonotype medium-sized. This chain joins TRBV9 and TRBJ1-2; D is unclear. This CDR3 is 14 amino acids long. Germline CDR1 and CDR2: SGDLS and YYNGEE. V lost 3 bases, J lost 3 bases, and 12 bases lay in between. Here the CDR3 DNA reads TGTGCCAGCAGCGATAACTTTGCCTACTATGGCTACACCTTC. Its translation: CASSDNFAYYGYTF.

As for this clonotype: The junction departs from the called germline gene at one end, perhaps through a read error. This chain uses TRBV5-1 with TRBJ1-1; D not certain. There are 13 residues in the CDR3. From germline, CDR1 is SGHRS and CDR2 YFSETQ. In DNA form, the CDR3 reads TGCGACAGCAGCTCCGACCCGAAGACTAAAGCTTTCTTT. Its translation: CDSSSDPKTKAFF.